Shown below are 18 T cell receptor beta chains from a single sample sequenced in a study of regulatory T cells in long-lasting Graves disease. Building of the TCR beta libraries involved iRepertoire HTBI primers and Arm-PCR of CDR3 regions. One entry per CDR3 protein results from TCRdb running MiXCR on the multiplex PCR reads. This table holds over 500,000 distinct CDR3 sequences, about 15% found once. Sample time point: newly diagnosed GD, antithyroid drugs for less than 3 months. Following extraction of RNA from PBMCs, that RNA was used to make the TCR library. These data also formed part of another study, on T cells in Graves' hyperthyroidism and ophthalmopathy.

The sample in question was peripheral blood mononuclear cells (PBMCs), obtained at new diagnosis, from a patient treated with antithyroid drugs. The receptors stem from a woman younger than 45 with Graves disease.

In its sample, this clonotype was seen once. A single base separates this from a much larger clone, so it may be a read error. This chain links TRBV7-9 with TRBJ2-3, with D perhaps TRBD2 (6 bases). CDR3 length: 15 amino acids. Per the germline V gene, CDR1 is SEHNR and CDR2 is FQNEAQ (reference sequence). Trimming cost V 2 bases and J 3 bases, with 12 bases left between them. The CDR3 loop is CASSLTGVRTDTQYF. In nucleotides, the CDR3 is TGTGCCAGCAGCTTAACGGGAGTTCGAACAGATACGCAGTATTTT. Combining the CDR3 with reference TRBV7-9 and TRBJ2-3 gives the whole variable domain DTGVSQNPRHKITKRGQNVTFRCDPISEHNRLYWYRQTLGQGPEFLTYFQNEAQLEKSRLLSDRFSAERPKGSFSTLEIQRTEQGDSAMYLCASSLTGVRTDTQYFGPGTRLTVL.

This clonotype was counted at least ten times. The V gene is TRBV19, the J gene TRBJ1-1; 7 bases line up with TRBD1. The germline V gene encodes CDR1 LNHDA and CDR2 SQIVND (reference sequence). V was pared by 4 bases and J by 6 bases, with 2 bases of the junction left unmatched. This CDR3 region has 12 residues. The CDR3 loop is CASSKDRAEAFF. The CDR3 DNA follows: TGTGCCAGTAGTAAAGACAGGGCTGAAGCTTTCTTT.

On this clonotype itself: No conserved phenylalanine or tryptophan is present at the end of the CDR3, so a read error is the likely explanation. CDR3 nucleotides: TGTGCCAGTAGTATAGGAACCGGGACTGTCGGCAATCAGCCCCAGCATTCT. Translation: CASSIGTGTVGNQPQHS. The chain joins TRBV19 to TRBJ1-5, with D tentatively TRBD1 (5 bases). This CDR3 is 17 amino acids long. V was trimmed by 1 base and J by 2 bases, leaving 15 bases between them. The V gene's germline CDR1 is LNHDA and CDR2 SQIVND (reference sequence).

This rearrangement joins TRBV30 to TRBJ2-1; D remains ambiguous. V lost 3 bases and J lost 2, with 11 bases in between. The CDR3 is 14 residues long. Germline lookup yields CDR1 GTSNPN and CDR2 SVGIG (reference sequence). The DNA for the CDR3 is TGTGCCTGGAGACGGACCGCACCCTACAATGAGCAGTTCTTC. Translated: CAWRRTAPYNEQFF.

This clonotype was counted many times. The chain has TRBV20-1 and TRBJ2-1, with D tentatively TRBD1 (5 bases). This CDR3 is built from 14 residues. Looked up from germline, CDR1 is DFQATT and CDR2 is SNEGSKA (reference sequence). V lost 6 bases, J lost 5 bases, and 17 bases lay in between. CDR3 sequence: CSAGPREWNNEQFF. The CDR3 DNA sequence: TGCAGTGCCGGGCCCAGGGAATGGAACAATGAGCAGTTCTTC.

Many counts were recorded for this clonotype. The gene calls are TRBV30 and TRBJ1-1, with 7 bases aligning to TRBD1. Germline values: CDR1 GTSNPN, CDR2 SVGIG (reference sequence). The CDR3 runs to 15 residues. Unmatched junction bases numbered 13, after V lost 5 bases and J lost 4 bases. CDR3 nucleotides: TGTGCCTGGGGAGGACAGGCGAAGGGTAGCACTGAAGCTTTCTTT. It encodes CAWGGQAKGSTEAFF.

The V and J genes are TRBV27 and TRBJ1-4, with 7 bases that match TRBD1. V shed 6 bases and J 8 bases; nucleotides not matched to a gene: 9. The CDR3 extends over 14 amino acids. Germline V CDR1 and CDR2: MNHEY, SMNVEV (reference sequence). The CDR3: CASRRQGSHEKLFF. CDR3 nucleotides: TGTGCCAGCAGACGACAGGGTTCGCACGAAAAACTGTTTTTT.

This chain links TRBV5-1 with TRBJ2-3; the D gene is possibly TRBD1 (6 bases). The CDR3 is 14 residues long. V shed 4 bases and J shed 3 bases, with 12 bases lying between them. Germline-derived CDR1 and CDR2 are SGHRS and YFSETQ. The CDR3 sequence: CASSKGQRTDTQYF. The DNA for the CDR3 is TGCGCCAGCAGCAAAGGACAGCGGACAGATACGCAGTATTTT.

This clonotype was recorded at least ten times. J is TRBJ1-1 and V is TRBV30, with a tentative D call TRBD1 (5 bases). The CDR3 runs 13 residues. Germline CDR1 GTSNPN, CDR2 SVGIG (reference sequence). Deletions cut 0 bases from V and 7 bases from J, with 12 bases between. Here the CDR3 DNA reads TGTGCCTGGAGTGTTGGGGCTTATAGTGAAGCTTTCTTT. Amino acids: CAWSVGAYSEAFF. Drawing the rest from reference TRBV30 and TRBJ1-1, the complete variable domain is SQTIHQWPATLVQPVGSPLSLECTVEGTSNPNLYWYRQAAGRGLQLLFYSVGIGQISSEVPQNLSASRPQDRQFILSSKKLLLSDSGFYLCAWSVGAYSEAFFGQGTRLTVV.

This clonotype was picked up many times. This chain links TRBV24-1 with TRBJ2-5; TRBD1 might be the D (6 bases). V was clipped by 5 bases and J by 2 bases, with 14 bases between them. The CDR3 is 15 residues long. Germline CDR1 is KGHDR and CDR2 is SFDVKD. The CDR3 DNA sequence: TGTGCCACCAGTGCCCTCCAAGGGGGACAAGAGACCCAGTACTTC. Translating gives CATSALQGGQETQYF.

This clonotype was seen ten or more times. This rearrangement joins TRBV2 to TRBJ2-1; 8 bases match TRBD2. The CDR3 sequence is 15 residues long. Per the germline V gene, CDR1 is SNHLY and CDR2 is FYNNEI. V shed 7 bases and J 7 bases; nucleotides not matched to a gene: 12. The CDR3 here is CASTKTGGPSNEQFF. The DNA for the CDR3 is TGTGCCAGCACAAAGACGGGAGGGCCCTCGAATGAGCAGTTCTTC.

This clonotype was observed at least ten times. This chain uses TRBV28 with TRBJ1-1, with D possibly being TRBD1 (6 bases). Trimming shortened V by 1 base and J by 1 base, and 16 bases separated the two germline ends. The CDR3 runs 17 residues. CDR1 and CDR2 from the germline V gene are MDHEN and SYDVKM. The CDR3 region has the DNA TGTGCCAGCAGTTTATCCTGGGGGGGGCAGGGGAACACTGAAGCTTTCTTT. This encodes CASSLSWGGQGNTEAFF. The full variable domain, its missing parts supplied by reference TRBV28 and TRBJ1-1, is DVKVTQSSRYLVKRTGEKVFLECVQDMDHENMFWYRQDPGLGLRLIYFSYDVKMKEKGDIPEGYSVSREKKERFSLILESASTNQTSMYLCASSLSWGGQGNTEAFFGQGTRLTVV.

This clonotype was counted many times. The chain joins TRBV3-1 to TRBJ1-1; tentatively, D is TRBD1 (6 bases). The V end was cut by 8 bases, the J end by 2 bases, with 12 bases between. This CDR3 has 13 amino acids. Germline V lookup: CDR1 LGHDT, CDR2 YNNKEL (reference sequence). The chain's CDR3 is CASGRGGNTEAFF. The CDR3 region has the DNA TGTGCCAGCGGCAGGGGCGGAAACACTGAAGCTTTCTTT. The variable domain in full, with the rest retrieved from reference TRBV3-1 and TRBJ1-1, is DTAVSQTPKYLVTQMGNDKSIKCEQNLGHDTMYWYKQDSKKFLKIMFSYNNKELIINETVPNRFSPKSPDKAHLNLHINSLELGDSAVYFCASGRGGNTEAFFGQGTRLTVV.

In nucleotides, the CDR3 is TGTGCCAGCAGCCCCACGCTATACGGTGGGGAGCTGTTTTTT. As protein: CASSPTLYGGELFF. J is TRBJ2-2 and V is TRBV6-1, with unresolved D. CDR1 MNHNS and CDR2 SASEGT come from the germline V gene. The CDR3 has 14 residues. V shed 6 bases and J shed 8 bases, with 16 bases lying between them.

There are a few counts of this clonotype. The CDR3 DNA reads TGTGCCAGCAGCCGCTCCCCGGGGGCCAACTATGGCTACACCTTC. It encodes CASSRSPGANYGYTF. The V and J genes are TRBV3-1 and TRBJ1-2; possible D gene TRBD1, 6 bases. There are 15 residues in the CDR3. Germline CDR1 is LGHDT and CDR2 is YNNKEL (reference sequence). V was shortened by 4 bases and J by 2 bases, with 14 bases between the two germline ends.

This clonotype was picked up many times. The genes are TRBV2 and TRBJ1-1; 12 bases are a match to TRBD1. The germline V gene has CDR1 SNHLY and CDR2 FYNNEI. The CDR3 spans 18 residues. Germline trimming cut 4 bases from V and 3 bases from J; bases unmatched to any gene: 12. CDR3 bases: TGTGCCAGCAGTGTTAGCGAGGGACAGGGGGCGTGGGACACTGAAGCTTTCTTT. The encoded protein is CASSVSEGQGAWDTEAFF.

This clonotype was recorded many times. In DNA, the CDR3 is TGTGCCAGCAGTTATTCTCTGACTAGGGGGCACACTGAAGCTTTCTTT. Its protein product is CASSYSLTRGHTEAFF. This sequence joins TRBV28 and TRBJ1-1; 7 positions agree with TRBD1. The CDR3 is made up of 16 amino acids. Germline assignment: CDR1 MDHEN and CDR2 SYDVKM. After removal of 4 bases from V and 3 bases from J, the junction contained 11 bases not matched to a gene.

V and J are TRBV2 and TRBJ2-2; TRBD2 aligns across 10 bases. J gave up 3 bases and V 5 bases, and 18 bases lay outside the gene matches. Germline-derived CDR1 and CDR2 are SNHLY and FYNNEI. The CDR3 totals 20 residues. This chain's CDR3 is CASSPLASGRLRTDTGELFF. The CDR3 region has the DNA TGTGCCAGCAGTCCATTGGCTAGCGGGAGATTACGTACGGACACCGGGGAGCTGTTTTTT.